These T cell receptor beta chains were read from a single sample in a study of response to subunit inactivated influenza vaccine. Each CDR3 protein gets one entry after TCRdb re-called the RT-PCR reads with MiXCR. The sample includes some 500,000 distinct CDR3 sequences, approximately 15% seen only once; the top ten take roughly 3%. The sample consisted of CD4+ T cells sorted from PBMCs, taken 23 months after vaccination. The receptors originated from a man between 45 and 75 years old who received an inactivated influenza vaccine. Both conserved end residues are part of each CDR3. D genes are given only for firm matches. Only part of the rows carry a size: once, few, many, or a class if the clone is expanded.

TRBV4-3	NA	NA	TRBJ2-5	CASSYDTSQETQYF	TGCGCCAGCAGCTACGACACCAGCCAAGAGACCCAGTACTTC
TRBV10-3	NA	NA	TRBJ1-6	CAISEQGANSPLHF	TGTGCCATCAGTGAACAGGGTGCCAATTCACCCCTCCACTTT
TRBV20-1	NA	few	TRBJ2-7	CSASDQGRPRAYEQYF	TGCAGTGCTAGTGATCAGGGGCGACCTAGAGCCTACGAGCAGTACTTC
TRBV7-9	NA	few	TRBJ2-1	CASSLRAQGDNEQFF	TGTGCCAGCAGCTTAAGGGCCCAGGGCGACAATGAGCAGTTCTTC
TRBV24-1	NA	NA	TRBJ2-1	CATSDAAGTSYNEQFF	TGTGCCACCAGTGATGCCGCCGGGACATCTTACAATGAGCAGTTCTTC
TRBV7-2	NA	few	TRBJ2-3	CAGRVPGTDTQYF	TGTGCCGGCAGAGTCCCCGGCACAGATACGCAGTATTTT
TRBV28	TRBD2	few	TRBJ2-1	CASSLSARGAGGGFF	TGTGCCAGCAGTTTATCGGCCCGGGGTGCGGGAGGAGGGTTCTTC
TRBV6-1	NA	few	TRBJ2-2	CASSPKRPGTSGTGELFF	TGTGCCAGCAGCCCTAAGCGACCCGGGACTTCCGGGACCGGGGAGCTGTTTTTT
TRBV6-5	TRBD2	few	TRBJ2-1	CASSYGLSSGRGNEQFF	TGTGCCAGCAGTTACGGTCTATCTAGCGGGAGGGGGAATGAGCAGTTCTTC
TRBV9	TRBD2	NA	TRBJ2-1	CASSGFGTSGTSSYNEQFF	TGTGCCAGCAGCGGCTTCGGGACTAGCGGGACGAGCTCCTACAATGAGCAGTTCTTC
TRBV18	TRBD2	NA	TRBJ2-1	CASSPLGAGASDNEQFF	TGTGCCAGCTCACCACTGGGAGCGGGGGCCTCCGACAATGAGCAGTTCTTC
TRBV20-1	NA	NA	TRBJ2-3	CSASSVADTQYF	TGCAGTGCTAGTTCGGTGGCAGATACGCAGTATTTT
TRBV20-1	NA	few	TRBJ1-5	CSARDLRGNQPQHF	TGCAGTGCTAGAGATCTAAGGGGCAATCAGCCCCAGCATTTT
TRBV10-3	NA	few	TRBJ2-7	CATAGQTYEQYF	TGTGCCACCGCCGGACAGACCTACGAGCAGTACTTC
TRBV6-4	TRBD1	few	TRBJ2-6	CASSDTGASGANVLTF	TGTGCCAGCAGTGACACAGGGGCGTCTGGGGCCAACGTCCTGACTTTC
TRBV5-1	NA	many	TRBJ2-4	CASSLAGSGNIQYF	TGCGCCAGCAGCTTGGCCGGGTCGGGTAACATTCAGTACTTC
TRBV7-9	TRBD2	few	TRBJ2-1	CASSLGTSFRNEQFF	TGTGCCAGCAGCTTAGGGACTAGTTTCCGCAATGAGCAGTTCTTC
TRBV11-2	TRBD2	few	TRBJ2-7	CASSKRLASYEQYF	TGTGCCAGCAGCAAAAGACTAGCGTCGTACGAGCAGTACTTC
TRBV7-3	NA	few	TRBJ1-4	CASSLTSEPRGEKLFF	TGTGCCAGCAGCTTAACGTCGGAGCCCAGAGGTGAAAAACTGTTTTTT
TRBV3-1	NA	NA	TRBJ2-3	CASSQVTAGGYTDTQYF	TGTGCCAGCAGCCAAGTAACGGCGGGCGGATACACAGATACGCAGTATTTT
TRBV14	NA	NA	TRBJ1-5	CASSQDANQPQHF	TGTGCCAGCAGCCAAGATGCCAATCAGCCCCAGCATTTT
TRBV12-3/TRBV12-4	NA	NA	TRBJ1-5	CASSRSGLGNQPQHF	TGTGCCAGCAGCAGGTCGGGGTTGGGCAATCAGCCCCAGCATTTT
TRBV10-3	NA	many	TRBJ1-6	CAIRATNPGDSPLHF	TGTGCCATCAGAGCGACAAACCCCGGCGATTCACCCCTCCACTTT
TRBV20-1	NA	few	TRBJ2-7	CSARPGSSYEQYF	TGCAGTGCTAGACCCGGGTCCTCCTACGAGCAGTACTTC
TRBV29-1	TRBD2	many	TRBJ2-2	CSVLAGGNTGELFF	TGCAGCGTCCTAGCGGGAGGGAACACCGGGGAGCTGTTTTTT
TRBV7-2	NA	few	TRBJ1-3	CASSPQGFSGNTIYF	TGTGCCAGCAGCCCACAGGGTTTCTCTGGAAACACCATATATTTT
TRBV11-2	TRBD2	NA	TRBJ2-2	CASSLLAGLNTGELFF	TGTGCCAGCAGCTTACTAGCGGGGCTGAACACCGGGGAGCTGTTTTTT
TRBV18	TRBD2	NA	TRBJ2-1	CASSPSSSGSKEQFF	TGTGCCAGCTCACCATCATCTAGCGGGAGTAAGGAGCAGTTCTTC
TRBV12-3/TRBV12-4	TRBD2	few	TRBJ2-1	CASSLAGHYNEQFF	TGTGCCAGCAGTCTAGCGGGCCACTACAATGAGCAGTTCTTC
TRBV3-1	NA	NA	TRBJ2-3	CASSHRTDASTDTQYF	TGTGCCAGCAGCCACCGGACAGACGCCAGCACAGATACGCAGTATTTT
TRBV5-1	NA	NA	TRBJ2-3	CASSLGSSASTDTQYF	TGCGCCAGCAGCCTCGGGTCCTCAGCAAGCACAGATACGCAGTATTTT
TRBV10-1	NA	many	TRBJ2-5	CASGTGQETQYF	TGCGCCAGCGGGACGGGTCAAGAGACCCAGTACTTC